These 27 T cell receptor beta chains came from one sample sequenced in a study of T cell responses to AZD1222 COVID-19 vaccine. Assay: immunoSEQ multiplex PCR; the TCRdb copy retains only in-frame clones and omits some. The sample includes 50,000 to 65,000 clones, about nine tenths of them seen just once. The sequenced sample was peripheral blood, obtained 28 days after the second AZD1222 dose. The receptors originated from an adult who received the AZD1222 COVID-19 vaccine.

The chain has TRBV2 and TRBJ1-5; tentative D call: TRBD1 (5 bases). Germline V CDR1 and CDR2: SNHLY, FYNNEI. CDR3 length equals 16 residues. Between the trimmed V and J ends, which lost 2 bases and 0 bases, there was a span of 11 bases. This chain's CDR3 is CASSERTFYSNQPQHF. The CDR3 region has the DNA TGTGCCAGCAGTGAAAGGACATTTTATAGCAATCAGCCCCAGCATTTT.

This clone is large. This chain uses TRBV30 with TRBJ1-5; D is unresolved. The CDR3 runs 15 residues. Trimming stripped 0 bases from V and 1 base from J, with 10 bases between. Germline CDR1 GTSNPN, CDR2 SVGIG (reference sequence). CDR3 sequence (DNA): TGTGCCTGGAGTGTACGAGCGGGGAGCAATCAGCCCCAGCATTTT. It is translated as CAWSVRAGSNQPQHF.

V and J are TRBV7-3 and TRBJ1-5; 9 bases fit TRBD1. This CDR3 is built from 15 residues. Trimming at V came to 5 bases and at J to 8 bases, leaving 10 bases not matched to a gene. Germline CDR1 is SGHTA and CDR2 is FQGTGA. This CDR3 reads CASSRTGGPDKPQHF. CDR3 nucleotide sequence: TGTGCCAGCAGCCGAACAGGGGGCCCTGACAAGCCCCAGCATTTT.

V and J are TRBV5-1 and TRBJ1-5, with 7 bases aligning to TRBD1. V shed 4 bases and J 1 base; nucleotides not matched to a gene: 5. Per germline, CDR1 SGHRS and CDR2 YFSETQ. The CDR3 runs 15 residues. The CDR3 sequence: CASSRTGESNQPQHF. The DNA for the CDR3 is TGCGCCAGCAGCCGAACAGGGGAGAGCAATCAGCCCCAGCATTTT.

The chain recombines TRBV4-1 with TRBJ1-1; D is unclear. The V gene lost 2 bases and the J gene lost 6 bases, with 13 bases spanning the gap. The germline V gene encodes CDR1 MGHRA and CDR2 YSYEKL. CDR3 length: 14 amino acids. The CDR3 loop is CASSQRWPESEAFF. The CDR3 DNA sequence: TGCGCCAGCAGCCAAAGGTGGCCGGAATCTGAAGCTTTCTTT.

J is TRBJ2-5 and V is TRBV14; D unresolved. Between the trimmed V and J ends, which lost 4 bases and 9 bases, there was a span of 12 bases. The length of the CDR3 is 12 residues. In germline, CDR1 is SGHDN, CDR2 FVKESK. The CDR3 DNA follows: TGTGCCAGCAGCCCTTCATTTGGGTCCCAGTACTTC. Amino acids: CASSPSFGSQYF.

V usage is TRBV30 and J usage is TRBJ1-1; no clear D gene. The CDR3 is 13 residues long. V dropped 5 bases and J dropped 1 base, with 11 bases sitting between them. Germline CDR1 is GTSNPN and CDR2 is SVGIG (reference sequence). The CDR3 DNA sequence: TGTGCCTGGGTGAATTGGCAGAACACTGAAGCTTTCTTT. It is translated as CAWVNWQNTEAFF.

This chain joins TRBV28 and TRBJ2-7; TRBD1 matches at 10 bases. The junction had 1 base not matched to a gene; V was cut back by 2 bases and J by 12 bases. CDR1 and CDR2 (germline): MDHEN, SYDVKM. This CDR3 has 11 amino acids. CDR3 sequence (DNA): TGTGCCAGCAGTTTAGGGGACAGGGGGTACTTC. This translates into CASSLGDRGYF.

This rearrangement joins TRBV5-1 to TRBJ2-1; no firm D call. Germline CDR1 reads SGHRS; CDR2 reads YFSETQ. The CDR3 runs 14 residues. V shed 4 bases and J shed 0 bases, with 8 bases lying between them. CDR3 amino acids: CASSMTVSYNEQFF. The CDR3 DNA follows: TGCGCCAGCAGCATGACGGTCTCCTACAATGAGCAGTTCTTC. The full variable domain, in which reference TRBV5-1 and TRBJ2-1 provide the parts outside the CDR3, is KAGVTQTPRYLIKTRGQQVTLSCSPISGHRSVSWYQQTPGQGLQFLFEYFSETQRNKGNFPGRFSGRQFSNSRSEMNVSTLELGDSALYLCASSMTVSYNEQFFGPGTRLTVL.

This chain links TRBV20-1 with TRBJ2-1, with D perhaps TRBD2 (6 bases). V was shortened by 3 bases and J by 7 bases, with 19 bases between the two germline ends. The length of the CDR3 is 15 residues. Germline V gene data show CDR1 as DFQATT and CDR2 as SNEGSKA (reference sequence). Here the CDR3 reads CSASGPGNGRNEQFF. CDR3 DNA sequence: TGCAGTGCTAGTGGCCCCGGGAATGGGAGGAATGAGCAGTTCTTC.

This rearrangement joins TRBV7-3 to TRBJ1-6; D is undetermined. Per the germline V gene, CDR1 is SGHTA and CDR2 is FQGTGA. Trimming left V 5 bases short and J 10 bases short, with 12 bases between. The length of the CDR3 is 13 residues. CDR3 residues: CASSPSGWSPLHF. In nucleotides, the CDR3 is TGTGCCAGCAGCCCGTCTGGTTGGTCACCCCTCCACTTT.

The V gene is TRBV6-1, the J gene TRBJ2-7; D is undetermined. CDR3 size: 12 residues. V was clipped by 6 bases and J by 3 bases, with 9 bases between them. The germline V gene has CDR1 MNHNS and CDR2 SASEGT. The CDR3 loop reads CASSLDFYEQYF. The CDR3 coding sequence is TGTGCCAGCAGCCTCGACTTCTACGAGCAGTACTTC.

This rearrangement joins TRBV6-2 or TRBV6-3 to TRBJ2-1, with TRBD2 matching 8 bases. The CDR3 runs to 14 residues. Trimming took 5 bases from V and 4 from J; bases not matched to a gene: 4. Germline-derived CDR1 and CDR2 are MNHEY and SVGEGT. CDR3 region: CASSGLAAYNEQFF. The CDR3 nucleotides are TGTGCCAGCAGTGGACTAGCAGCATACAATGAGCAGTTCTTC.

The V gene is TRBV5-1, the J gene TRBJ2-7, with 11 nucleotides matching TRBD2. The ends lost 4 bases at V and 0 bases at J; junction bases unmatched: 6. Germline values: CDR1 SGHRS, CDR2 YFSETQ. There are 16 residues in the CDR3. CDR3 coding DNA: TGCGCCAGCAGCCGGACTAGCGGGTTTAGCTCCTACGAGCAGTACTTC. It codes for CASSRTSGFSSYEQYF.

V and J are TRBV18 and TRBJ2-3; perhaps D is TRBD1 or TRBD2 (6 bases each). Trimming removed 2 bases at V and 5 bases at J, with 14 bases between. Germline CDR1 and CDR2: KGHSH and LQKENI. The CDR3 is 15 amino acids. The CDR3, as DNA: TGTGCCAGCTCACCAAGGGGGGCGCCCGAAGATACGCAGTATTTT. Translation: CASSPRGAPEDTQYF.

V and J are TRBV4-1 and TRBJ2-7; weak D call: TRBD1 (9 bases). Germline assignment: CDR1 MGHRA and CDR2 YSYEKL. V shed 4 bases and J shed 1 base, with 17 bases lying between them. The CDR3 length is 16 residues. DNA for the CDR3: TGCGCCAGCAGCCCTCGCGGGGGGACAGGGTCCTACGAGCAGTACTTC. Translation gives CASSPRGGTGSYEQYF.

The chain has TRBV24-1 and TRBJ1-2, with 11 bases fitting TRBD1. Germline V CDR1 and CDR2: KGHDR, SFDVKD. With V trimmed by 3 bases and J by 3 bases, 14 bases remained unmatched. This CDR3 spans 19 amino acids. CDR3 protein: CATSDPSGGTGGLYYGYTF. The CDR3 nucleotides are TGTGCCACCAGTGATCCCTCGGGGGGGACAGGGGGATTATACTATGGCTACACCTTC.

This sequence joins TRBV19 and TRBJ1-5, with D unclear. The ends were cut back, 6 bases at V and 7 bases at J, with 16 bases in the middle. The CDR3 length is 14 residues. Germline V gives CDR1 LNHDA, CDR2 SQIVND (reference sequence). CDR3 nucleotides: TGTGCCAGTAGACCGACATCTCCAGGACAGCCCCAGCATTTT. Protein sequence: CASRPTSPGQPQHF. The full variable domain, with the rest looked up from reference TRBV19 and TRBJ1-5, is DGGITQSPKYLFRKEGQNVTLSCEQNLNHDAMYWYRQDPGQGLRLIYYSQIVNDFQKGDIAEGYSVSREKKESFPLTVTSAQKNPTAFYLCASRPTSPGQPQHFGDGTRLSIL.

The gene calls are TRBV30 and TRBJ2-3; 8 bases agree with TRBD1. J lost 3 bases, V lost 2 bases, and 4 bases had no gene match. The CDR3 is 14 amino acids. From germline, CDR1 is GTSNPN and CDR2 SVGIG (reference sequence). In DNA, the CDR3 is TGTGCCTGGAGTATCAGGGGGCGTACAGATACGCAGTATTTT. This gives the protein CAWSIRGRTDTQYF.

This clone showed up just once. The V gene is TRBV13, the J gene TRBJ2-3; D is possibly TRBD1 or TRBD2 (5 bases each). Germline V CDR1 and CDR2: PRHDT, FYEKMQ (reference sequence). The germline V and J ends were trimmed by 5 bases and 6 bases, with 21 bases remaining between them. The length of the CDR3 is 16 residues. The CDR3 DNA follows: TGTGCCAGCAGCCGTCGAGGTGGGGCCGAGGGGGATACGCAGTATTTT. Amino acids: CASSRRGGAEGDTQYF.

The chain has TRBV28 and TRBJ1-2; D possibly corresponds to TRBD1 (6 bases). Germline CDR1 reads MDHEN; CDR2 reads SYDVKM. CDR3 length: 16 residues. The V gene lost 4 bases and the J gene lost 0 bases, with 15 bases spanning the gap. CDR3 nucleotides: TGTGCCAGCAGTTCCCTGGGGGCAGACGCTAACTATGGCTACACCTTC. Encoded protein: CASSSLGADANYGYTF.

This clone was seen more than once but under ten times. V and J are TRBV2 and TRBJ1-5; a weak D match, TRBD1 (5 bases). With 0 bases removed from V and 7 bases from J, the gap between germline ends came to 19 bases. CDR3 length: 17 residues. Germline values: CDR1 SNHLY, CDR2 FYNNEI. CDR3 in amino acids: CASSEALGGWGGQPQHF. The CDR3 bases are TGTGCCAGCAGTGAAGCGCTCGGGGGATGGGGCGGACAGCCCCAGCATTTT.

This clone was recorded once. The rearrangement joins TRBV2 to TRBJ1-5; TRBD1 aligns across 8 bases. Per germline, CDR1 SNHLY and CDR2 FYNNEI. This CDR3 has 15 residues. V gave up 2 bases and J gave up 4 bases; unmatched junction bases: 4. In nucleotides, the CDR3 is TGTGCCAGCAGTGAAATCAACAGGGGGAATCAGCCCCAGCATTTT. Its protein product is CASSEINRGNQPQHF. Full variable domain (remainder filled in from reference TRBV2 and TRBJ1-5): EPEVTQTPSHQVTQMGQEVILRCVPISNHLYFYWYRQILGQKVEFLVSFYNNEISEKSEIFDDQFSVERPDGSNFTLKIRSTKLEDSAMYFCASSEINRGNQPQHFGDGTRLSIL.

The chain links TRBV5-5 to TRBJ1-1; possible D gene TRBD1, 6 bases. CDR1 is SGHKS, CDR2 YYEKEE, per germline (reference sequence). There are 14 residues in the CDR3. Trimming left V 4 bases short and J 4 bases short, with 14 bases between. CDR3 sequence (DNA): TGTGCCAGCAGCAATAGGGGAGGGGGCACTGAAGCTTTCTTT. Translating gives CASSNRGGGTEAFF.

V is TRBV7-9 and J is TRBJ2-4, with TRBD2 matching 8 bases. CDR3 length equals 15 residues. CDR1 and CDR2 (germline): SEHNR, FQNEAQ (reference sequence). V was clipped by 5 bases and J by 1 base; unmatched bases: 4. The CDR3 nucleotides are TGTGCCAGCAGCACCCGGGAGGGGGCCAAAAACATTCAGTACTTC. It yields the protein CASSTREGAKNIQYF.

This clone showed up just once. The chain is built from TRBV11-3 and TRBJ2-2, with D perhaps matching TRBD1 or TRBD2 (5 bases each). Trimming removed 5 bases from V and 7 bases from J, with 11 bases in between. Germline assignment: CDR1 SGHNT and CDR2 YENEEA. This CDR3 has 13 residues. The CDR3 DNA is TGTGCCAGCAGCCCGGGACGGATCGGGGAGCTGTTTTTT. It specifies CASSPGRIGELFF.

The gene calls are TRBV14 and TRBJ2-7; D uncertain. The CDR3 totals 13 residues. Germline V gives CDR1 SGHDN, CDR2 FVKESK. V was clipped by 1 base and J by 6 bases, with 10 bases between them. CDR3: CASSQGLLREQYF. DNA of the CDR3: TGTGCCAGCAGCCAAGGGTTGCTCCGCGAGCAGTACTTC.